A single sample gave rise to the 25 T cell receptor beta chains below, sequenced in a study of Graves' ophthalmopathy and Graves' hyperthyroidism. Amplified material comprised TCR beta CDR3 regions derived from RNA transcripts. Amplification began with first-round RT-PCR using HTBI primers, then second-round multiplex PCR was performed. TCRdb reprocessed the multiplex PCR reads via MiXCR and lists one record per CDR3 protein. The table shows about 600,000 distinct CDR3 sequences, with 35% to 40% occurring only once. Sequences were obtained from peripheral blood or thyroid tissue (not recorded which). The receptor source for this set is an adult man with Graves' hyperthyroidism.

The table lists this clonotype with many counts. The genes are TRBV20-1 and TRBJ1-4; D ambiguous. The germline V gene encodes CDR1 DFQATT and CDR2 SNEGSKA (reference sequence). The CDR3 extends over 15 amino acids. V gave up 0 bases and J gave up 0 bases, with 8 bases separating them. The CDR3 is CSARDWASTNEKLFF. In DNA, the CDR3 is TGCAGTGCTAGAGATTGGGCCTCAACTAATGAAAAACTGTTTTTT.

Regarding this clonotype: A much bigger clone sits one base away, suggesting this may be a read error. The V and J genes are TRBV2 and TRBJ1-1, with D possibly matching TRBD1 (5 bases). The V end was cut by 5 bases, the J end by 8 bases, with 21 bases between. The CDR3 runs to 15 residues. The V gene's germline CDR1 is SNHLY and CDR2 FYNNEI. The CDR3 loop is CASSFSSSRGAEAFF. The DNA of the CDR3 is TGTGCCAGCAGTTTCTCCTCCAGCCGTGGGGCCGAAGCTTTCTTT.

This clonotype was observed at least ten times. This chain uses TRBV7-9 with TRBJ1-1, with a possible D match to TRBD1 (5 bases). Trimming left V 1 base short and J 0 bases short, with 21 bases between. The CDR3 loop spans 19 amino acids. Germline V gene data show CDR1 as SEHNR and CDR2 as FQNEAQ (reference sequence). CDR3: CASSLEVRGGFIVNTEAFF. CDR3 DNA sequence: TGTGCCAGCAGCTTAGAGGTACGGGGGGGGTTTATTGTGAACACTGAAGCTTTCTTT.

Ten or more counts support this clonotype. The rearrangement uses TRBV2 and TRBJ2-7; tentatively, D is TRBD1 or TRBD2 (5 bases each). Germline CDR1 and CDR2: SNHLY and FYNNEI. Trimming took 3 bases from V and 7 from J, leaving 19 bases between them. The CDR3 runs to 15 residues. For the CDR3, the DNA is TGTGCCAGCAGTGATGGGTCTAGGCCTGGGGGAGAGCAGTACTTC. It specifies CASSDGSRPGGEQYF.

Ten or more counts support this clonotype. This rearrangement joins TRBV20-1 to TRBJ1-2; D is unresolved. Trimming shortened V by 0 bases and J by 4 bases, and 15 bases separated the two germline ends. CDR3 length equals 15 residues. The germline gives CDR1 DFQATT, CDR2 SNEGSKA (reference sequence). The CDR3 coding sequence is TGCAGTGCTAGAGATCGTTCCAGGAGCTTCTATGGCTACACCTTC. Amino acids: CSARDRSRSFYGYTF.

V and J are TRBV5-1 and TRBJ2-7; D is undetermined. V lost 3 bases and J 4 bases, leaving 8 bases between the germline ends. This CDR3 spans 12 amino acids. In germline, CDR1 is SGHRS, CDR2 YFSETQ. CDR3 sequence: CASSSDLYEQYF. The CDR3 DNA reads as TGCGCCAGCAGCTCGGATTTATACGAGCAGTACTTC.

This clonotype showed up just a few times. CDR3 in DNA: TGCAGTGCTAGACACAGGGGGCAGGTAGATACGCAGTATTTT. Its translation is CSARHRGQVDTQYF. The chain employs TRBV20-1 and TRBJ2-3; 9 bases align to TRBD1. The CDR3 consists of 14 residues. Trimming removed 2 bases from V and 5 bases from J; junction bases left unmatched: 5. CDR1 is DFQATT, CDR2 SNEGSKA, per germline (reference sequence).

In its sample, this clonotype was seen many times. The J gene is TRBJ2-7, the V gene TRBV7-9; 9 bases fit TRBD2. The germline CDR1 and CDR2 sequences are SEHNR and FQNEAQ (reference sequence). The V and J ends lost 2 bases and 5 bases, in that order; junction bases with no gene match: 7. The CDR3 length is 15 residues. DNA for the CDR3: TGTGCCAGCAGCTTAAGGCGGGAGGGTGAGGACGAGCAGTACTTC. It specifies CASSLRREGEDEQYF.

This clonotype came up a few times. The chain links TRBV19 to TRBJ2-7; 10 nucleotides line up with TRBD2. V shed 4 bases and J 7 bases; nucleotides not matched to a gene: 10. There are 15 residues in the CDR3. Per the germline V gene, CDR1 is LNHDA and CDR2 is SQIVND (reference sequence). The CDR3 DNA sequence: TGTGCCAGTAGTAGCTCCGGGACTAGCGACGTGGAGCAGTACTTC. Its protein is CASSSSGTSDVEQYF.

The V and J genes are TRBV24-1 and TRBJ1-5, with unresolved D. This CDR3 is 13 amino acids long. Deletions cut 9 bases from V and 7 bases from J, with 15 bases between. Germline assignment: CDR1 KGHDR and CDR2 SFDVKD. As DNA, the CDR3 is TGTGCCACCTGCTTTTGGGTCGAGCAGCCCCAGCATTTT. Its protein is CATCFWVEQPQHF.

This clonotype was found many times. Written as DNA, the CDR3 is TGCAGTGCCAACTCCCCCAAGCTCTCGGGGACAGGGATTTACGAGCAGTACTTC. It encodes CSANSPKLSGTGIYEQYF. The chain uses TRBV20-1 and TRBJ2-7; 9 positions match TRBD1. J lost 4 bases, V lost 6 bases, and 22 bases had no gene match. The CDR3 sequence is 18 residues long. The germline V gene has CDR1 DFQATT and CDR2 SNEGSKA (reference sequence).

This chain connects TRBV29-1 to TRBJ2-2; TRBD2 matches at 11 bases. From germline, CDR1 is SQVTM and CDR2 ANQGSEA. The CDR3 sequence is 15 residues long. Germline trimming cut 0 bases from V and 6 bases from J; bases unmatched to any gene: 3. Written as DNA, the CDR3 is TGCAGCGTTGAAGAAACTAGCGGGAGTTCCGGGGAGCTGTTTTTT. Translating gives CSVEETSGSSGELFF.

The V and J genes are TRBV20-1 and TRBJ1-2, with TRBD1 as a possible D gene (5 bases). Trimming stripped 3 bases from V and 8 bases from J, with 13 bases between. Germline V lookup: CDR1 DFQATT, CDR2 SNEGSKA (reference sequence). The CDR3 is 12 amino acids. In nucleotides, the CDR3 is TGCAGTGCTAGTGGCTGGGGCGGAGGCTACACCTTC. Its protein is CSASGWGGGYTF.

This clonotype showed up many times. The V call is TRBV7-6, the J call TRBJ1-6; D not resolved. V was cut by 0 bases and J by 5 bases, with 8 bases left in between. The CDR3 is 15 residues long. Germline lookup yields CDR1 SGHVS and CDR2 FNYEAQ. The CDR3 is CASSLAGGDNSPLHF. The CDR3 nucleotides are TGTGCCAGCAGCTTAGCAGGCGGTGATAATTCACCCCTCCACTTT.

The chain uses TRBV29-1 and TRBJ2-7; possible D gene TRBD2, 5 bases. Trimming removed 4 bases at V and 0 bases at J, with 16 bases between. The V gene's germline CDR1 is SQVTM and CDR2 ANQGSEA. The CDR3 spans 15 residues. The CDR3 region is CSVGSSSRGSYEQYF. In DNA form, the CDR3 reads TGCAGCGTTGGATCCAGCAGCCGGGGCTCCTACGAGCAGTACTTC.

This clonotype was seen repeatedly, ten times or more. The chain uses TRBV19 and TRBJ1-1, with TRBD1 matching 7 bases. The CDR3 runs to 15 residues. Germline loops: CDR1 LNHDA, CDR2 SQIVND (reference sequence). Trimming removed 6 bases from V and 5 bases from J; junction bases left unmatched: 12. The CDR3 sequence: CASRKTGYEGTEAFF. CDR3 DNA sequence: TGTGCCAGTAGAAAGACAGGGTATGAGGGGACTGAAGCTTTCTTT.

There are a few counts of this clonotype. The chain recombines TRBV19 with TRBJ1-1; no firm D call. The germline gives CDR1 LNHDA, CDR2 SQIVND (reference sequence). CDR3 size: 15 residues. Trimming removed 4 bases at V and 0 bases at J, with 12 bases between. The CDR3 spells CASSSGGHMNTEAFF. The DNA of the CDR3 is TGTGCCAGTAGTAGTGGCGGGCACATGAACACTGAAGCTTTCTTT.

This clonotype showed up many times. The rearrangement links TRBV4-1 to TRBJ2-7; perhaps TRBD2 as D (5 bases). The germline V and J ends were trimmed by 5 bases and 0 bases, with 14 bases remaining between them. Per the germline V gene, CDR1 is MGHRA and CDR2 is YSYEKL. This CDR3 is 15 amino acids long. The CDR3 DNA follows: TGCGCCAGCAGCTCCGGACTGGGCGGCTCCTACGAGCAGTACTTC. Protein: CASSSGLGGSYEQYF.

This chain uses TRBV7-2 with TRBJ2-5; perhaps TRBD2 as D (6 bases). Germline loops: CDR1 SGHTA, CDR2 FQGNSA. Trimming pared 6 bases from V and 4 bases from J, leaving 15 bases between. The CDR3 extends over 14 amino acids. The CDR3 DNA sequence: TGTGCCAGCAGACTTTATGGGGGAGGAGAGACCCAGTACTTC. Translation: CASRLYGGGETQYF. Variable domain in full (rest from reference TRBV7-2 and TRBJ2-5): GAGVSQSPSNKVTEKGKDVELRCDPISGHTALYWYRQSLGQGLEFLIYFQGNSAPDKSGLPSDRFSAERTGGSVSTLTIQRTQQEDSAVYLCASRLYGGGETQYFGPGTRLLVL.

This clonotype has at least ten counts. The V gene is TRBV5-5, the J gene TRBJ1-2, with D perhaps TRBD1 (6 bases). The germline gives CDR1 SGHKS, CDR2 YYEKEE (reference sequence). The CDR3 sequence is 13 residues long. V gave up 5 bases and J gave up 13 bases, with 21 bases separating them. CDR3 DNA: TGTGCCAGCAGTTATCGAGGGGGAATCTTTTCCACCTTC. Translated, it gives CASSYRGGIFSTF. The full variable domain, its missing parts supplied by reference TRBV5-5 and TRBJ1-2, is DAGVTQSPTHLIKTRGQQVTLRCSPISGHKSVSWYQQVLGQGPQFIFQYYEKEERGRGNFPDRFSARQFPNYSSELNVNALLLGDSALYLCASSYRGGIFSTFGSGTRLTVV.

This clonotype was counted between two and nine times. The J gene is TRBJ1-4, the V gene TRBV2; D is undetermined. V dropped 2 bases and J dropped 9 bases, with 13 bases sitting between them. The germline V gene has CDR1 SNHLY and CDR2 FYNNEI. The CDR3 length is 14 residues. The CDR3 DNA sequence: TGTGCCAGCAGTGAAACGGTGGAGTGGAAAAAACTGTTTTTT. Amino acids: CASSETVEWKKLFF.

This clonotype was detected many times. V is TRBV6-5 and J is TRBJ1-1, with D possibly matching TRBD1 (5 bases). Germline-derived CDR1 and CDR2 are MNHEY and SVGAGI. CDR3 length equals 11 residues. V was pared by 6 bases and J by 10 bases, with 12 bases between. DNA for the CDR3: TGTGCCAGCAGGCGTGGGGGAGCAGCTTTCTTT. Residues: CASRRGGAAFF.

This clonotype appeared many times. The chain has TRBV29-1 and TRBJ1-3; D possibly corresponds to TRBD1 (6 bases). This CDR3 is 13 amino acids long. Germline V gene data show CDR1 as SQVTM and CDR2 as ANQGSEA. The V end lost 7 bases, the J end lost 2 bases, and 12 bases lay between the germline ends. CDR3 in amino acids: CSGSRGPGNTIYF. For the CDR3, the DNA is TGCAGCGGGAGCAGGGGTCCTGGAAACACCATATATTTT.

This clonotype was detected ten times or more. The genes are TRBV12-3 or TRBV12-4 and TRBJ2-7; no reliable D call. The germline V and J ends were trimmed by 3 bases and 2 bases, with 5 bases remaining between them. This CDR3 comprises 12 residues. The CDR3 sequence: CASSFTAYEQYF. In DNA, the CDR3 is TGTGCCAGCAGTTTTACGGCCTACGAGCAGTACTTC.

A few counts support this clonotype. CDR3 amino acids: CASSDGGSWGNEQFF. CDR3 bases: TGTGCCAGCAGTGATGGAGGGTCGTGGGGCAATGAGCAGTTCTTC. The chain is built from TRBV2 and TRBJ2-7, with D possibly matching TRBD2 (6 bases). The closer fit of TRBJ2-1 to the DNA end suggests the J call may be wrong. The V gene's germline CDR1 is SNHLY and CDR2 FYNNEI. The CDR3 contains 15 residues.